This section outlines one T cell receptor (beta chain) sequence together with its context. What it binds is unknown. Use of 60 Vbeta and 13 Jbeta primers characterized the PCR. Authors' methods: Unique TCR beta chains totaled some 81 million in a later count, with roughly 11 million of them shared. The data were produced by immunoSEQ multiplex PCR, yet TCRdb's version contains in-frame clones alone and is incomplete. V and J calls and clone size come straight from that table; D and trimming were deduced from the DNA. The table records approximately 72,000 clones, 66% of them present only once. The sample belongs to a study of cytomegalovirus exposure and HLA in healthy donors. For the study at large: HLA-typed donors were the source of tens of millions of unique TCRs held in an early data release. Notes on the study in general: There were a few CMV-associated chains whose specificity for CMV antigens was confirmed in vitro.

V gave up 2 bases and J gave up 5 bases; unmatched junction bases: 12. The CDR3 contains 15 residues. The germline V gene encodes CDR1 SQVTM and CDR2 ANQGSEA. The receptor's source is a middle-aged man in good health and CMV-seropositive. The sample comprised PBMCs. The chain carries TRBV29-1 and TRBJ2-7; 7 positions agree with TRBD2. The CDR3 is CSVETRGGGGNEQYF. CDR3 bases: TGCAGCGTTGAAACTCGGGGCGGGGGAGGGAACGAGCAGTACTTC.